The rows below give T cell receptor beta chains drawn from one sample of a study of T cell repertoires in cytomegalovirus infection. TCRdb reprocessed the reads via MiXCR and lists one record per CDR3 protein. The table shows hundreds of thousands of distinct CDR3 sequences, with 17% occurring only once. The sample consisted of PBMCs. These receptors came from a human donor in good health (CMV status not recorded). Some clones in this sample may be carry-over from other donors' samples. CDR3s include the opening cysteine and the closing phenylalanine or tryptophan. A D gene is named only where the DNA matches it firmly. Only part of the rows carry a size: once, few, many, or a class if the clone is expanded.

abundance,d_gene,j_gene,v_gene,CDR3nt,CDR3aa
many,TRBD1,TRBJ1-6,TRBV7-2,TGTGCCAGCAGCCGCGCTCACAGGGGTAATTCACCCCTCCACTTT,CASSRAHRGNSPLHF
many,NA,TRBJ2-1,TRBV6-2/TRBV6-3,TGTGCCAGCAGCCCCCGGGGGATTAACAACTACAATGAGCAGTTCTTC,CASSPRGINNYNEQFF
few,NA,TRBJ2-7,TRBV5-5,TGTGCCAGCACCCTCTGGGGGTCGGACGAGCAGTACTTC,CASTLWGSDEQYF
many,TRBD2,TRBJ2-1,TRBV5-4,TGTGCCAGCAACCTAGCGGGGGGGTCCTACAATGAGCAGTTCTTC,CASNLAGGSYNEQFF
many,TRBD2,TRBJ2-3,TRBV20-1,TGCAGTGCCCACCCGGGCAGCGGGGGAGATACGCAGTATTTT,CSAHPGSGGDTQYF
NA,NA,TRBJ2-7,TRBV6-6,TGTGCCAGCAGTTATCCGGGACGGAACTACGAGCAGTACTTC,CASSYPGRNYEQYF
many,TRBD1,TRBJ2-7,TRBV7-2,TGTGCCAGCAGCCAAAGGACAGGTTTTTCTGAGCAGTACTTC,CASSQRTGFSEQYF
few,NA,TRBJ1-1,TRBV19,TGTGCCACCACCCCCGGGGGGGGACGCAACACTGAAGCTTTCTTT,CATTPGGGRNTEAFF
NA,NA,TRBJ1-1,TRBV29-1,TGCAGCGTTGAAGAAACGAACACTGAAGCTTTCTTT,CSVEETNTEAFF
NA,NA,TRBJ2-5,TRBV2,TGTGCCAGCAGGGGTGGGGCTGAGACCCAGTACTTC,CASRGGAETQYF
NA,TRBD2,TRBJ2-7,TRBV10-3,TGTGCCATCAGTGATCTGGGACTAGAGAGGGCCGAGCAGTACTTC,CAISDLGLERAEQYF
NA,NA,TRBJ2-7,TRBV20-1,TGCAGTGCTAGGGGCAGCTACGAGCAGTACTTC,CSARGSYEQYF
NA,NA,TRBJ1-5,TRBV2,TGTGCCAGCAGTGAAGCTGGAGGGTCATACGCTAGTAGCAATCAGCCCCAGCATTTT,CASSEAGGSYASSNQPQHF
few,NA,TRBJ2-3,TRBV27,TGTGCCAGCAGTTTAATTCGCGACAGCCGAACTAGCACAGATACGCAGTATTTT,CASSLIRDSRTSTDTQYF
few,NA,TRBJ2-2,TRBV20-1,TGCAGTGCTCCCAGAGACACCGGGGAGCTGTTTTTT,CSAPRDTGELFF
NA,TRBD1,TRBJ1-5,TRBV19,TGTGCCAGTAGTATCCCCGGACAGGGGGCTCAGCCCCAGCATTTT,CASSIPGQGAQPQHF
many,NA,TRBJ1-1,TRBV7-2,TGTGCCAGCAGCCCCGGGGCTGTCTTTCGGGCTTTCTTT,CASSPGAVFRAFF
many,NA,TRBJ2-3,TRBV5-1,TGCGCCAGCGGGACGATTGGCACAGATACGCAGTATTTT,CASGTIGTDTQYF
NA,TRBD1,TRBJ2-1,TRBV6-5,TGTGCCAGCAGTTACGACTTCCAGGGGGCCCAGTACAGTGAGCAGTTCTTC,CASSYDFQGAQYSEQFF
many,TRBD2,TRBJ2-7,TRBV6-6,TGTGCCAGCAGTTACTCGAAGCGGGGGTCCTACGAGCAGTACTTC,CASSYSKRGSYEQYF
NA,TRBD1,TRBJ1-5,TRBV19,TGTGCCAGTAGTATGCGGAGGGGGCCTAGCAATCAGCCCCAGCATTTT,CASSMRRGPSNQPQHF
many,NA,TRBJ1-5,TRBV6-1,TGTGCCAGCAGTCGGTCGCAGGGCAACGGTCAGCCCCAGCATTTT,CASSRSQGNGQPQHF
few,NA,TRBJ2-3,TRBV20-1,TGCAGTGCCATACCTCCGGACTCCGGCGGGGCGCAGTATTTT,CSAIPPDSGGAQYF
once,TRBD1,TRBJ1-1,TRBV5-1,TGCGCCAGCAGGGCCGGAGGGGGCGTCGGCACTGAAGCTTTCTTT,CASRAGGGVGTEAFF
many,NA,TRBJ1-5,TRBV4-1,TGCGCCAGCAGCCAAGAGTATGGGCAGGGGAGGATTCATAGCAATCAGCCCCAGCATTTT,CASSQEYGQGRIHSNQPQHF
NA,TRBD1,TRBJ2-7,TRBV6-2/TRBV6-3,TGTGCCAGCAGTTTTGCTGGACAGGCCTACGAGCAGTACTTC,CASSFAGQAYEQYF
many,NA,TRBJ1-2,TRBV12-3/TRBV12-4,TGTGCCAGCAGTTCCCAGGCCCCGTATGGCTACACCTTC,CASSSQAPYGYTF
NA,NA,TRBJ1-4,TRBV19,TGTGCCAGCTCATCGACGGGGACTAATGAAAAACTGTTTTTT,CASSSTGTNEKLFF
few,NA,TRBJ2-2,TRBV3-1,TGTGCCAGCAGCCAAGTCTTGGGACTCTATCGAGCCGGGGAGCTGTTTTTT,CASSQVLGLYRAGELFF
many,NA,TRBJ2-3,TRBV7-8,TGTGCCAGCAGCTTAAGGTTTTTGGGCAGCACAGATACGCAGTATTTT,CASSLRFLGSTDTQYF
many,NA,TRBJ2-1,TRBV7-2,TGTGCCAGCAGCTTATTTTCTGGACTAAGTGGGAATGAGCAGTTCTTC,CASSLFSGLSGNEQFF
NA,TRBD2,TRBJ2-6,TRBV5-1,TGCGCCAGCAGCTGGGGGGCGGGGGGCCGCTTCTCTGGGGCCAACGTCCTGACTTTC,CASSWGAGGRFSGANVLTF
few,TRBD1,TRBJ1-2,TRBV27,TGTGCCAGCAGTTTATCCCGGACAGGGCGCGGCTACACCTTC,CASSLSRTGRGYTF
NA,TRBD1,TRBJ2-7,TRBV12-3/TRBV12-4,TGTGCCAGCACAGGCGGGACAGGGCGTTACGAGCAGTACTTC,CASTGGTGRYEQYF
few,TRBD1,TRBJ1-5,TRBV28,TGTGCCAGCAGTTCCTACCCGGGACAGCGAGAGCCCCAGCATTTT,CASSSYPGQREPQHF
NA,NA,TRBJ2-4,TRBV12-3/TRBV12-4,TGTGCCAGCAGCACGGGACCCGAAAACATTCAGTACTTC,CASSTGPENIQYF
many,NA,TRBJ1-1,TRBV7-8,TGTGCCACCGGGGCCCAGGGTCAGGGCACTGAAGCTTTCTTT,CATGAQGQGTEAFF
few,TRBD1,TRBJ1-1,TRBV6-1,TGTGCCAGCAGTGGCAACACAGGGGGGACTGAAGCTTTCTTT,CASSGNTGGTEAFF
many,NA,TRBJ1-5,TRBV7-2,TGTGCCAGCAGCTCATCTGCGACAGTGAATCAGCCCCAGCATTTT,CASSSSATVNQPQHF
many,TRBD2,TRBJ2-1,TRBV12-3/TRBV12-4,TGTGCCACCGGAGGCGGGGGGGGGACCTACAATGAGCAGTTCTTC,CATGGGGGTYNEQFF
many,TRBD2,TRBJ2-7,TRBV6-1,TGTGCCAGCCGTCCCGGCGGCGGGGGGACCTACGAGCAGTACTTC,CASRPGGGGTYEQYF